Sequencing of this TCR beta chain was carried out in a study of blood T cell repertoires in COVID-19. The data were produced by immunoSEQ multiplex PCR, yet TCRdb's version contains in-frame clones alone and is incomplete. The sample records about 220,000 clones, over 80% being singletons. This clone occurred once. The CDR3 runs 13 residues. Germline CDR1 reads SEHNR; CDR2 reads FQNEAQ (reference sequence). V trimming: 5 bases; J trimming: 2 bases; junction bases outside the gene matches: 2. The V gene is TRBV7-9, the J gene TRBJ1-2, with TRBD1 matching 7 bases. The sequencing input was PBMCs or T cells enriched from blood (not recorded which). The sequence was collected from a woman aged 40 to 50 who had recovered from COVID-19. As DNA, the CDR3 is TGTGCCAGCAGCCAACAGGGGAACTATGGCTACACCTTC. It yields the protein CASSQQGNYGYTF.